What follows are 3 T cell receptor beta chains derived from one specimen sequenced in a study of T cells in Graves' hyperthyroidism and ophthalmopathy. Amplified regions were TCR beta CDR3 sequences from RNA transcripts. A set of HTBI primers served as the primers for a first-round RT-PCR of the TCR CDR3. TCRdb called the multiplex PCR reads again in MiXCR, with one record for every CDR3 protein. The table records about 270,000 distinct CDR3 sequences, around 24% of them present only once. Sequenced material: blood. The source is a woman between 35 and 50 years old with Graves' ophthalmopathy.

The V and J genes are TRBV11-2 and TRBJ2-4; 7 bases are a match to TRBD1. V lost 3 bases, J lost 3 bases, and 8 bases stayed unmatched. Germline-derived CDR1 and CDR2 are SGHAT and FQNNGV. This CDR3 contains 16 residues. CDR3 sequence: CASSFAGTAGKNIQYF. In DNA, the CDR3 is TGTGCCAGCAGCTTCGCCGGGACAGCTGGCAAAAACATTCAGTACTTC. Full variable domain (remainder filled in from reference TRBV11-2 and TRBJ2-4): EAGVAQSPRYKIIEKRQSVAFWCNPISGHATLYWYQQILGQGPKLLIQFQNNGVVDDSQLPKDRFSAERLKGVDSTLKIQPAKLEDSAVYLCASSFAGTAGKNIQYFGAGTRLSVL.

This clonotype showed up many times. The chain joins TRBV24-1 to TRBJ2-5, with D tentatively TRBD2 (6 bases). CDR1 is KGHDR, CDR2 SFDVKD, per germline. The CDR3 length is 14 residues. Trimming took 6 bases from V and 3 from J, leaving 13 bases between them. The CDR3 protein is CATSKHGGKETQYF. CDR3 DNA sequence: TGTGCCACCAGTAAACACGGCGGGAAAGAGACCCAGTACTTC.

The chain couples TRBV7-2 to TRBJ2-7; D gene unclear. The V end was cut by 6 bases, the J end by 3 bases, with 12 bases between. This CDR3 is built from 13 residues. Germline V gives CDR1 SGHTA, CDR2 FQGNSA. Written as DNA, the CDR3 is TGTGCCAGCAGTCGGACGTCCAACTACGAGCAGTACTTC. It codes for CASSRTSNYEQYF. The full variable domain, rest sourced from reference TRBV7-2 and TRBJ2-7, is GAGVSQSPSNKVTEKGKDVELRCDPISGHTALYWYRQSLGQGLEFLIYFQGNSAPDKSGLPSDRFSAERTGGSVSTLTIQRTQQEDSAVYLCASSRTSNYEQYFGPGTRLTVT.